The T cell receptor (beta chain) under discussion was sequenced for a study of T cells in Graves' hyperthyroidism and ophthalmopathy. Study as a whole: Peripheral blood specimens were obtained at initial diagnosis, prior to any treatment.

The diagnoses drew upon clinical symptoms, serum thyroxine and TRAb, thyroid ultrasound and orbital computed tomography. This clonotype has ten or more counts. Its specificity is not known. Germline and junction disagree at one end, which may indicate a read error. Study-level points and caveats: Most thyroid clonotypes that were expanded above 0.001 also turned up in blood. It was a median around 6 months before onset that the model predicted ophthalmopathy.

This CDR3 is 16 amino acids long. Germline V gene lookup returns CDR1 MNHEY and CDR2 SMNVEV (reference sequence). RNA transcripts served as the template for amplifying TCR beta CDR3 regions. When the TCR CDR3 underwent first-round RT-PCR, the HTBI primer set was used. From the multiplex PCR reads, TCRdb called clonotypes with MiXCR, one entry per CDR3 protein. The data hold roughly 380,000 distinct CDR3 sequences, with about 15% observed a single time. The genes are TRBV27 and TRBJ2-7; 10 bases align to TRBD2. The receptor was derived from a woman aged 55-70 years with Graves' hyperthyroidism. Sequenced input: blood. CDR3 nucleotide sequence: TGTGCCAGCAGCCGCCCAGCTAGCGGGAGCTCCTCCGAGCAGTACTTC. This encodes CASSRPASGSSSEQYF.